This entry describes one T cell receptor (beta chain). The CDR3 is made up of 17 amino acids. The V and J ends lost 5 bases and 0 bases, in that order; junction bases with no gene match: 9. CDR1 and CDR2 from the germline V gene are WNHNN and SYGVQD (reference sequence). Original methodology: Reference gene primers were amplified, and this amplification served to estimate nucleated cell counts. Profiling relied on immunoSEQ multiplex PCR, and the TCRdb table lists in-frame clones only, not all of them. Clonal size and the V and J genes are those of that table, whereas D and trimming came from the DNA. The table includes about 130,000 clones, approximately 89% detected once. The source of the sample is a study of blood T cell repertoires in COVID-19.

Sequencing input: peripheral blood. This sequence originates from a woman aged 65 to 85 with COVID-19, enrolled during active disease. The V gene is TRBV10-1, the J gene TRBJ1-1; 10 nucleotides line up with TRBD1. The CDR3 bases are TGCGCCAGCAGTCGAAGACCGGGACAGGGGATGAACACTGAAGCTTTCTTT. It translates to CASSRRPGQGMNTEAFF.